Listed below are T cell receptor beta chains from one sample, sequenced in a study of blood T cells in healthy people across ages. TCRdb reprocessed the 5' RACE reads with MiXCR, giving one entry per CDR3 protein. This table holds hundreds of thousands of distinct CDR3 sequences, under 65% found once. The sample comprised blood. The receptors originated from a man aged 55 to 69 in good health. CDR3s include the opening cysteine and the closing phenylalanine or tryptophan. D genes are given only for firm matches. Where a row states a size, it is once, few, many or the class of an expanded clone; other rows omit it.

d_call	v_call	j_call	clone_size	cdr3_nt	cdr3_aa
.	TRBV5-1	TRBJ1-2	few	TGCGCCAGCAGCTTGGGGACAGTAGGATATGGCTACACCTTC	CASSLGTVGYGYTF
.	TRBV5-1	TRBJ1-1	.	TGCGCCAGCAGCTTGGACCGTGGTGAAGCTTTCTTT	CASSLDRGEAFF
.	TRBV6-1	TRBJ2-7	.	TGTGCCAGTCCGAGGCAGGGGACGAACGAGCAGTACTTC	CASPRQGTNEQYF
TRBD1	TRBV6-6	TRBJ1-4	.	TGTGCCAGCAGTCATAACCAGGGGGGAGATGAAAAACTGTTTTTT	CASSHNQGGDEKLFF
TRBD2	TRBV28	TRBJ2-5	.	TGTGCCAGCACTTTAGGACTAGTCCAAGAGACCCAGTACTTC	CASTLGLVQETQYF
.	TRBV10-2	TRBJ2-7	once	TGCGCCAGCAGTGAGTATGGGGTGGCGCCCGAGCAGTACTTC	CASSEYGVAPEQYF
.	TRBV29-1	TRBJ2-3	.	TGCAGCGTTCGACAGATCGGCACAGATACGCAGTATTTT	CSVRQIGTDTQYF
.	TRBV5-1	TRBJ2-1	.	TGCGCCAGCAGACCCCAGTGGGGTGAGCAGTTCTTC	CASRPQWGEQFF
.	TRBV9	TRBJ2-6	.	TGTGCCAGCAGCAACGCTGGGGCCAACGTCCTGACTTTC	CASSNAGANVLTF
.	TRBV6-6	TRBJ2-1	.	TGTGCCAGCAGTCCGCGACGGGCAGGGTCAAACAATGAGCAGTTCTTC	CASSPRRAGSNNEQFF
.	TRBV5-1	TRBJ2-1	.	TGCGCCAGCAGGCCTGACGGGGCCTACAATGAGCAGTTCTTC	CASRPDGAYNEQFF
.	TRBV6-5	TRBJ1-2	.	TGTGCCAGCAGTTACTCAGAACATCTCACCTTC	CASSYSEHLTF
.	TRBV7-2	TRBJ1-2	.	TGTGCCAGCTCCGAACAACCGAACTATGGCTACACCTTC	CASSEQPNYGYTF
.	TRBV18	TRBJ2-5	.	TGTGCCAGCTCACCATCATTGGCAGACCCCGGAGAGACCCAGTACTTC	CASSPSLADPGETQYF
TRBD2	TRBV5-6	TRBJ2-5	.	TGTGCCAGCAGCTCAGGGACTAGCGGGGGTATTGGAGAGACCCAGTACTTC	CASSSGTSGGIGETQYF
TRBD2	TRBV5-1	TRBJ2-5	.	TGCGCCAGCAGCATACTAGCGGGGGCCAGGGAGACCCAGTACTTC	CASSILAGARETQYF
.	TRBV24-1	TRBJ1-2	.	TGTGCCACCAGTGATTTATCTCTGGACAGAGGGAACTATGGCTACACCTTC	CATSDLSLDRGNYGYTF
TRBD1	TRBV29-1	TRBJ1-4	.	TGCAGCGTTAGGGACAGTAATGAAAAACTGTTTTTT	CSVRDSNEKLFF
TRBD1	TRBV5-1	TRBJ1-1	.	TGCGCCAGCAGCATGGGACAGGCGAACACTGAAGCTTTCTTT	CASSMGQANTEAFF
.	TRBV4-2	TRBJ2-1	.	TGTGCCAGCAGCCAAGACGGGCAGCGGGATGAGCAGTTCTTC	CASSQDGQRDEQFF
TRBD1	TRBV7-2	TRBJ2-5	many	TGTGCCAGCAGCCGGGGACAGGAAGAGACCCAGTACTTC	CASSRGQEETQYF
TRBD2	TRBV5-1	TRBJ2-5	.	TGCGCCAGCAGCTTGGTGATAGCGGGGACCTACAATGAGCAGTACTTC	CASSLVIAGTYNEQYF
.	TRBV28	TRBJ2-7	once	TGTGCCAGCAGTCGTCTGGGGGTCTCCTACGAGCAGTACTTC	CASSRLGVSYEQYF
.	TRBV7-2	TRBJ1-2	.	TGTGCCAGCAGCTTAGGTGTCAGCGGCGGTGGTGGCTACACCTTC	CASSLGVSGGGGYTF
TRBD2	TRBV7-8	TRBJ2-4	.	TGTGCCAGCACCAGGAGTAGCGGGGTGTACAATGAGCAGTACTTC	CASTRSSGVYNEQYF
.	TRBV3-1	TRBJ2-5	.	TGTGCCAGCAGCCAATCGGACACAGGAACGGGGACCCAGTACTTC	CASSQSDTGTGTQYF
.	TRBV28	TRBJ2-6	few	TGTGCCAGTAAGCCTTCCTTCGGGGCCAACGTCCTGACTTTC	CASKPSFGANVLTF
TRBD1	TRBV19	TRBJ1-2	few	TGTGCCAGTAGTATATCGCAGGGGGCGAATGGCTACACCTTC	CASSISQGANGYTF
.	TRBV7-9	TRBJ1-1	.	TGTGCCAGCAGCTTAGAGGACAGCAACACTGAAGCTTTCTTT	CASSLEDSNTEAFF
.	TRBV5-1	TRBJ2-5	.	TGCGCCAGCAGCCCCCTGACAGGCGTGAACCAAGAGACCCAGTACTTC	CASSPLTGVNQETQYF
TRBD2	TRBV29-1	TRBJ2-5	few	TGCAGCGTTTATCCCCCCGGGGGGCAAGAGACCCAGTACTTC	CSVYPPGGQETQYF
TRBD1	TRBV12-3/TRBV12-4	TRBJ2-3	.	TGTGCCAGCAGATGGACAGGGGTCATGGCAGATACGCAGTATTTT	CASRWTGVMADTQYF
.	TRBV7-2	TRBJ2-4	.	TGTGCCAGCAGCTTAGTAAACATTCAGTACTTC	CASSLVNIQYF
TRBD2	TRBV18	TRBJ2-6	.	TGTGCCAGCTCACCGGGACTAACCTCTGGGGCCAACGTCCTGACTTTC	CASSPGLTSGANVLTF
.	TRBV2	TRBJ2-7	.	TGTGCCAGCAGCCCGCGTCCTGGACATCCGAGCTCCTACGAGCAGTACTTC	CASSPRPGHPSSYEQYF
.	TRBV5-1	TRBJ2-1	.	TGCGCCAGCAGCACTGTCGGGGCTGAGCAGTTCTTC	CASSTVGAEQFF
TRBD2	TRBV5-1	TRBJ2-1	once	TGCGCCAGCAGCTTGAATGCGGGGGGCCTCTCATACAATGAGCAGTTCTTC	CASSLNAGGLSYNEQFF
TRBD2	TRBV12-3/TRBV12-4	TRBJ2-1	.	TGTGCCAGCACCCTAAGGACGGGGGGGGCCTACAATGAGCAGTTCTTC	CASTLRTGGAYNEQFF
.	TRBV2	TRBJ2-7	.	TGTGCCAGCAGTGGGGTACCGTCCTACGAGCAGTACTTC	CASSGVPSYEQYF
TRBD2	TRBV20-1	TRBJ2-3	.	TGCAGTGCTACGACTAGCGGGGGACCAGATACGCAGTATTTT	CSATTSGGPDTQYF
.	TRBV6-5	TRBJ2-7	.	TGTGCCAGCAGTTACGAACAGGGTACCTACGAGCAGTACTTC	CASSYEQGTYEQYF
.	TRBV21-1	TRBJ2-5	.	TGTGCCGGCAGCGAAAGGGCAGGCCGGGAGACCCAGTACTTC	CAGSERAGRETQYF
.	TRBV5-1	TRBJ1-2	.	TGCGCCAGCAGCTTGGGGGAGGCCTATGGCTACACCTTC	CASSLGEAYGYTF
TRBD1	TRBV5-5	TRBJ1-6	once	TGTGCCAGCAGCCCAGGGACAGCAAATTATAATTCACCCCTCCACTTT	CASSPGTANYNSPLHF
TRBD1	TRBV6-7	TRBJ2-2	.	TGTGCCAGCACTCGTCGGACAGGGAACACCGGGGAGCTGTTTTTT	CASTRRTGNTGELFF
TRBD1	TRBV15	TRBJ2-1	.	TGTGCCACCAGCAGGCGCAGTGGGGTGACAGGGAATGAGCAGTTCTTC	CATSRRSGVTGNEQFF
.	TRBV27	TRBJ2-1	.	TGTGCCAGCAGTTTTAACGGACAGACCTACAATGAGCAGTTCTTC	CASSFNGQTYNEQFF
.	TRBV12-3/TRBV12-4	TRBJ1-2	.	TGTGCCAGCATTAATAGTGGCAGGGAAGAGAGTGGCTACACCTTC	CASINSGREESGYTF
TRBD1	TRBV5-1	TRBJ1-1	.	TGCGCCAGCAGCCCGAGCCCGGGACAGTACCCTGAAGCTTTCTTT	CASSPSPGQYPEAFF
TRBD2	TRBV6-5	TRBJ2-5	.	TGTGCCAGCAGTTACTCGCTGGCTAGCGGGGGCCTACAAGAGACCCAGTACTTC	CASSYSLASGGLQETQYF
.	TRBV5-1	TRBJ1-1	.	TGTGCCAGCAGCCCGCCCGGGACTGAAGCTTTCTTT	CASSPPGTEAFF
TRBD1	TRBV5-1	TRBJ2-5	.	TGCGCCAGCAGTGGGACAGGTCCCGGGGAGACCCAGTACTTC	CASSGTGPGETQYF
.	TRBV25-1	TRBJ2-1	.	TGTGCCAGCAGTGACGGTGTCTTTGAGCAGTTCTTC	CASSDGVFEQFF
.	TRBV5-1	TRBJ2-1	few	TGCGCCAGCAGCTTGGGCGGTGGGGGAGACGGTGAGCAGTTCTTC	CASSLGGGGDGEQFF
.	TRBV29-1	TRBJ1-4	few	TGCAGCGTTACGACAAGACTCCTTCAGGGTGAAAAACTGTTTTTT	CSVTTRLLQGEKLFF
TRBD1	TRBV6-1	TRBJ2-5	.	TGTGCCAGCAAGAGCTGGGACAGATTTGACCAAGAGACCCAGTACTTC	CASKSWDRFDQETQYF
TRBD2	TRBV6-2/TRBV6-3	TRBJ2-4	.	TGTGCCAGCAGCCAGCGGGGGGCGGGAGCCAAAAACATTCAGTACTTC	CASSQRGAGAKNIQYF
.	TRBV18	TRBJ2-7	.	TGTGCCAGCTCACCATGGACGGCGTCCTACGAGCAGTACTTC	CASSPWTASYEQYF